Included here is one T cell receptor beta chain sequence, with context. What it binds is unknown. Sequencing of TCR beta, carried out with a high-throughput approach, was applied to CD8+ and CD4+ T cells from the blood. CD8+ and CD4+ T cells were negatively isolated; TEMRA cells were FACS-enriched. These data originate in a study of CD8 T cells in Susac syndrome. Study-wide results and caveats: The study recognized that the number of individuals in its TCR sequencing and HLA analysis was relatively small.

V lost 6 bases and J 5 bases, leaving 10 bases between the germline ends. The CDR3 is made up of 12 amino acids. An input of about 0.5 to 1 ug of RNA was subjected to reverse transcription using random hexamers. With immunoSEQ multiplex PCR, TCR beta CDR3 was amplified across 54 Vbeta and 13 Jbeta. TCRdb re-derived calls from the immunoSEQ multiplex PCR reads in MiXCR, one entry per CDR3 protein. The profile shows approximately 300,000 distinct CDR3 sequences, 89% of them singletons. The specimen sequenced was CD8+ T cells from PBMCs. The V gene is TRBV12-3 or TRBV12-4, the J gene TRBJ1-1; perhaps TRBD1 as D (6 bases). This receptor was obtained from a human donor with multiple sclerosis. CDR3 coding DNA: TGTGCCAGCAGGTACAGGGAGACTGAAGCTTTCTTT. It codes for CASRYRETEAFF.